This T cell receptor (beta chain) was sequenced in a study of tumor-infiltrating lymphocytes in oesophageal squamous cell carcinoma. The table lists this clonotype with many counts. The germline V gene encodes CDR1 MNHNS and CDR2 SASEGT. J was trimmed by 0 bases and V by 6 bases; bases with no gene match: 7. CDR3 length equals 15 residues. TCRdb reprocessed the PCR reads via MiXCR and lists one record per CDR3 protein. This table has roughly 17,000 distinct CDR3 sequences, around 40% appearing once. Sequencing was carried out using normal esophageal tissue next to the tumor. V gene TRBV6-1 combines with J gene TRBJ1-1; 7 bases map to TRBD1. This clonotype was sampled from a female donor with esophageal squamous cell carcinoma. CDR3 loop: CASRAGGRVNTEAFF. The CDR3 DNA is TGTGCCAGCAGGGCAGGGGGTAGGGTGAACACTGAAGCTTTCTTT.